The rows below give T cell receptor beta chains drawn from one sample of a study of identical twins. TCRdb re-called the 5' RACE reads with MiXCR, one entry per CDR3 protein. Of over 250,000 distinct CDR3 sequences detected, around 9.7% appear once; the ten largest clones hold 5.5% to 9%. Another study also made use of these data, one on yellow fever vaccine responses in identical twins.

Source material: CD8+ T cells sorted from blood. Receptors were obtained from a woman aged 18-29 years in good health. Each CDR3 is given with its conserved first and last residue. D genes are given only for firm matches. The listing skips clone size in some rows; elsewhere it reads once, few, many or a size class.

CASSLALAGGPLNEQFF	TGCGCCAGCAGCTTGGCGCTAGCGGGGGGGCCTTTAAATGAGCAGTTCTTC	TRBV5-1	TRBJ2-1	TRBD2	many	17
CSARGSRTSGKKGYNEQFF	TGCAGTGCTAGGGGTTCCAGGACTAGCGGAAAAAAGGGTTACAATGAGCAGTTCTTC	TRBV20-1	TRBJ2-1	TRBD2	.	19
CASHERGGTDTQYF	TGTGCCAGCCACGAGAGGGGGGGCACAGATACGCAGTATTTT	TRBV27	TRBJ2-3	.	.	14
CAWSLGTGRNEQYF	TGTGCCTGGAGTCTCGGGACAGGGAGGAACGAGCAGTACTTC	TRBV30	TRBJ2-7	TRBD1	.	14
CASSPAAGSPYNEQFF	TGCGCCAGCAGCCCAGCTGCGGGGTCCCCCTACAATGAGCAGTTCTTC	TRBV4-1	TRBJ2-1	.	few	16
CASSLNGFYEQYF	TGTGCCAGCAGTTTAAACGGGTTCTACGAGCAGTACTTC	TRBV27	TRBJ2-7	.	few	13
CASSPRDRDEKLFF	TGTGCCAGCAGCCCCCGGGACAGGGATGAAAAACTGTTTTTT	TRBV7-9	TRBJ1-4	TRBD1	many	14
CSARDFQSSYNEQFF	TGCAGTGCTAGAGATTTCCAAAGCTCCTACAATGAGCAGTTCTTC	TRBV20-1	TRBJ2-1	.	few	15
CATESDYSYEQYF	TGTGCCACCGAGTCCGACTACTCGTACGAGCAGTACTTC	TRBV15	TRBJ2-7	.	.	13
CSVPNRIGGTDTQYF	TGCAGCGTTCCGAATAGGATAGGCGGCACAGATACGCAGTATTTT	TRBV29-1	TRBJ2-3	.	many	15
CATGQGTYEQYF	TGTGCCACCGGGCAGGGAACCTACGAGCAGTACTTC	TRBV15	TRBJ2-7	.	.	12
CASSLSGQGRAGELFF	TGTGCCAGCAGCTTAAGTGGCCAGGGAAGGGCCGGGGAGCTGTTTTTT	TRBV11-2	TRBJ2-2	.	.	16
CASRLILGSYNEQFF	TGTGCCAGCCGCTTAATCCTGGGCTCCTACAATGAGCAGTTCTTC	TRBV11-2	TRBJ2-1	.	.	15
CASSATGKGAGGPKKHSYEQYF	TGTGCCAGCAGCGCAACCGGAAAAGGAGCGGGGGGACCTAAGAAACACTCCTACGAGCAGTACTTC	TRBV9	TRBJ2-7	TRBD2	.	22
CASSVEASTDTQYF	TGTGCCAGCAGCGTCGAAGCTAGCACAGATACGCAGTATTTT	TRBV9	TRBJ2-3	.	.	14
CASSLPGASQETQYF	TGTGCCAGCAGCTTACCGGGAGCTAGCCAAGAGACCCAGTACTTC	TRBV11-2	TRBJ2-5	.	.	15
CASSQDRGQAQREQYF	TGCGCCAGCAGCCAAGATCGGGGACAGGCCCAAAGGGAGCAGTACTTC	TRBV4-3	TRBJ2-7	TRBD1	.	16
CASSLGLAAPNEQFF	TGTGCCAGCAGCTTGGGACTAGCGGCCCCCAATGAGCAGTTCTTC	TRBV7-8	TRBJ2-1	TRBD2	many	15
CASSVGGGSYNEQFF	TGTGCCAGCAGTGTCGGGGGGGGTTCCTACAATGAGCAGTTCTTC	TRBV9	TRBJ2-1	TRBD2	many	15
CSAREASGTSEQYF	TGCAGTGCTAGAGAGGCTAGCGGGACGAGTGAGCAGTACTTC	TRBV20-1	TRBJ2-7	TRBD2	.	14
CASSDGRTEAFF	TGCGCCAGCAGCGATGGAAGGACTGAAGCTTTCTTT	TRBV10-1	TRBJ1-1	.	few	12
CASSPYPQGNEVKETQYF	TGTGCCAGCAGTCCCTACCCGCAGGGGAATGAGGTAAAAGAGACCCAGTACTTC	TRBV27	TRBJ2-5	.	.	18
CASSYRDSYNEQFF	TGTGCCAGCAGTTACCGGGACAGCTACAATGAGCAGTTCTTC	TRBV6-2/TRBV6-3	TRBJ2-1	TRBD1	.	14
CASSQDRPGGPTDTQYF	TGCGCCAGCAGCCAAGATCGTCCGGGAGGCCCCACAGATACGCAGTATTTT	TRBV4-3	TRBJ2-3	TRBD2	.	17
CASSWRDLEQYF	TGCGCCAGCAGCTGGCGGGACCTCGAGCAGTACTTC	TRBV5-1	TRBJ2-7	.	few	12
CASSYDRGDEQYF	TGTGCCAGCAGCTATGACAGGGGTGACGAGCAGTACTTC	TRBV7-9	TRBJ2-7	TRBD1	many	13
CASSRLESSQPQHF	TGTGCCAGCAGCCGGCTAGAATCGAGCCAGCCCCAGCATTTT	TRBV27	TRBJ1-5	.	.	14
CATQVSYGYTF	TGTGCCACACAGGTTTCCTATGGCTACACCTTC	TRBV10-3	TRBJ1-2	.	few	11
CASRIGDYEQYF	TGCGCCAGCAGAATCGGGGACTACGAGCAGTACTTC	TRBV5-1	TRBJ2-7	.	many	12
CATSSRTGELFF	TGTGCCACCAGCAGTCGCACCGGGGAGCTGTTTTTT	TRBV15	TRBJ2-2	.	few	12
CASSSLRASENDEQYF	TGTGCCAGCAGTTCCCTGAGGGCTTCGGAGAACGACGAGCAGTACTTC	TRBV28	TRBJ2-7	.	few	16